This T cell receptor beta chain is from a study of T cell repertoires in cytomegalovirus infection. Study information: In the study, CMV epitopes included recently identified HLA-C-restricted and well-studied HLA-B-restricted ones.

This clonotype was seen more than once but under ten times. Its antigen is currently unknown. TCRdb re-called the reads through MiXCR, storing one row per CDR3 protein. The profile shows about 340,000 distinct CDR3 sequences, just under 30% of them singletons. The CDR3 contains 14 residues. V shed 4 bases and J shed 6 bases, with 16 bases lying between them. CDR1 and CDR2 from the germline V gene are SGHRS and YFSETQ. The source is a human donor in good health (CMV status not recorded). Some clones in this sample may be carry-over from other donors' samples. This material consisted of cultured PBMCs, taken from culture after CMV antigen stimulation. The rearrangement links TRBV5-1 to TRBJ2-5; D unresolved. The CDR3 sequence: CASSVIRMGKTQYF. CDR3 nucleotide sequence: TGCGCCAGCAGCGTGATAAGGATGGGAAAGACCCAGTACTTC.